The 32 T cell receptor beta chains given below trace back to one sample, sequenced in a study of T cell changes during pregnancy in multiple sclerosis. The table came from immunoSEQ multiplex PCR; TCRdb's copy has only in-frame clones and leaves some out. The data show 30,000 or so clones, 80% to 90% seen once. The material sequenced was CD4+ T cells from peripheral blood mononuclear cells, taken in the second trimester of pregnancy. The source is a female donor with multiple sclerosis, enrolled in a pregnancy study.

J is TRBJ1-3 and V is TRBV4-3, with TRBD1 matching 8 bases. V lost 1 base to trimming and J lost 4 bases; unmatched junction nucleotides: 6. The CDR3 runs 16 residues. CDR1 LGHNA and CDR2 YSLEER come from the germline V gene. The CDR3 region has the DNA TGCGCCAGCAGCCAAGGAGGGGCAGGGGGCGGAAACACCATATATTTT. This encodes CASSQGGAGGGNTIYF.

The chain combines TRBV5-1 with TRBJ1-5; no clear D gene. This CDR3 has 14 residues. CDR1 and CDR2 (germline): SGHRS, YFSETQ. V lost 0 bases and J 0 bases, leaving 4 bases between the germline ends. CDR3 sequence reads: CASSLGSSNQPQHF. In nucleotides, the CDR3 is TGCGCCAGCAGCTTGGGGAGTAGCAATCAGCCCCAGCATTTT.

The rearrangement links TRBV5-4 to TRBJ2-3, with TRBD2 matching over 14 bases. CDR1 SGHNT and CDR2 YYREEE come from the germline V gene (reference sequence). The CDR3 spans 16 residues. V trimming: 3 bases; J trimming: 6 bases; junction bases outside the gene matches: 6. CDR3 protein: CASSSGLAGGRDTQYF. The DNA of the CDR3 is TGTGCCAGCAGCTCTGGACTAGCGGGGGGAAGGGATACGCAGTATTTT.

The chain combines TRBV7-8 with TRBJ1-1; D remains ambiguous. This CDR3 is 14 amino acids long. Per germline, CDR1 SGHVS and CDR2 FQNEAQ. V lost 5 bases to trimming and J lost 4 bases, with 14 bases between them. CDR3 loop: CASSPSVEGTEAFF. In DNA form, the CDR3 reads TGTGCCAGCAGCCCAAGCGTGGAGGGCACTGAAGCTTTCTTT.

V is TRBV29-1 and J is TRBJ2-2, with D unclear. This CDR3 contains 12 residues. Germline V gene lookup returns CDR1 SQVTM and CDR2 ANQGSEA. Trimming stripped 5 bases from V and 1 base from J, with 5 bases between. The CDR3 nucleotides are TGCAGCGTTCACAAGAACACCGGGGAGCTGTTTTTT. Its translation is CSVHKNTGELFF.

Of note for this clone: Mismatch with germline at one junction end may stem from a read error. The chain couples TRBV18 to TRBJ2-3; a weak D match, TRBD2 (7 bases). Germline assignment: CDR1 KGHSH and CDR2 LQKENI. CDR3 length equals 20 residues. The CDR3 DNA is TGTGCCAGCTCACGCACAGGGAATCAGTATAGCGGGTTCGGCACGGATACGCAGTATTTT. Residues: CASSRTGNQYSGFGTDTQYF.

J is TRBJ1-4 and V is TRBV6-1; 9 bases are shared with TRBD1. CDR1 is MNHNS, CDR2 SASEGT, per germline. V dropped 6 bases and J dropped 8; count of bases not matched to a gene: 10. The CDR3 contains 15 residues. CDR3 DNA sequence: TGTGCCAGCAGACCCGGGACAGGGTCATGGGAAAAACTGTTTTTT. This translates into CASRPGTGSWEKLFF.

This clone has a single count. The J gene is TRBJ2-7, the V gene TRBV27; D might be TRBD1 (6 bases). The CDR3 has 13 residues. From germline, CDR1 is MNHEY and CDR2 SMNVEV (reference sequence). V lost 6 bases and J lost 2, with 11 bases in between. CDR3 DNA sequence: TGTGCCAGCAGGCGGACAGTGCCCTACGAGCAGTACTTC. Protein product: CASRRTVPYEQYF.

The gene calls are TRBV9 and TRBJ2-3, with 10 bases lining up with TRBD2. The length of the CDR3 is 18 residues. Trimming cost V 2 bases and J 0 bases; bases outside gene matches: 9. The V gene's germline CDR1 is SGDLS and CDR2 YYNGEE. The CDR3 spells CASSVSGGLGVSTDTQYF. The CDR3 bases are TGTGCCAGCAGCGTTAGCGGGGGGCTGGGGGTGAGCACAGATACGCAGTATTTT.

The chain couples TRBV19 to TRBJ1-5; D gene unclear. Germline CDR1 and CDR2: LNHDA and SQIVND (reference sequence). The CDR3 runs to 15 residues. Trimming took 2 bases from V and 0 from J, leaving 8 bases between them. CDR3 nucleotide sequence: TGTGCCAGTAGTATACGGGGTTATAGCAATCAGCCCCAGCATTTT. It is translated as CASSIRGYSNQPQHF.

The rearrangement joins TRBV27 to TRBJ1-2, with a weak D call TRBD1 (6 bases). V lost 2 bases to trimming and J lost 4 bases, with 11 bases between them. Germline loops: CDR1 MNHEY, CDR2 SMNVEV (reference sequence). The CDR3 extends over 14 amino acids. The CDR3 loop reads CASSLAGAGYGYTF. DNA of the CDR3: TGTGCCAGCAGTTTAGCGGGGGCCGGCTATGGCTACACCTTC.

The genes are TRBV21-1 and TRBJ2-1; no check of the table's D call, TRBD2, against the DNA was made. TRBV21-1 is an annotated pseudogene. The CDR3 extends over 17 amino acids. CDR3 loop: CASSKVRGGGGDNEQFF. CDR3 nucleotides: TGTGCCAGCAGCAAAGTACGGGGAGGTGGAGGGGACAATGAGCAGTTCTTC.

This chain joins TRBV2 and TRBJ1-2; the match to TRBD1 covers 7 bases. Germline V gives CDR1 SNHLY, CDR2 FYNNEI. This CDR3 is 12 amino acids long. V dropped 4 bases and J dropped 7; count of bases not matched to a gene: 3. The CDR3 DNA follows: TGTGCCAGCAGTGGAGACAGGGCTGGCTACACCTTC. Residues: CASSGDRAGYTF.

The chain uses TRBV10-1 and TRBJ2-3, with 10 nucleotides matching TRBD1. From germline, CDR1 is WNHNN and CDR2 SYGVQD (reference sequence). J lost 2 bases, V lost 6 bases, and 11 bases had no gene match. CDR3 length: 17 residues. The CDR3 sequence is CASSNPSGTGDTDTQYF. The CDR3 nucleotides are TGCGCCAGCAGCAACCCTTCCGGGACAGGGGACACAGATACGCAGTATTTT.

This clone was seen a handful of times. The chain employs TRBV28 and TRBJ2-3; D unresolved. Germline V CDR1 and CDR2: MDHEN, SYDVKM. With 2 bases removed from V and 1 base from J, the gap between germline ends came to 10 bases. The CDR3 sequence is 15 residues long. CDR3 sequence (DNA): TGTGCCAGCAGTTTAGGTCCTACTGGCACAGATACGCAGTATTTT. It is translated as CASSLGPTGTDTQYF.

V gene TRBV18 combines with J gene TRBJ1-5; 10 bases match TRBD1. V shed 1 base, J shed 2 bases, and the junction held 5 bases outside the gene matches. The CDR3 runs 17 residues. Germline V CDR1 and CDR2: KGHSH, LQKENI. This chain's CDR3 is CASSPRSTGGGNQPQHF. The CDR3 DNA is TGTGCCAGCTCACCACGATCGACAGGGGGCGGCAATCAGCCCCAGCATTTT.

The rearrangement uses TRBV9 and TRBJ2-2; a weak D match, TRBD1 (6 bases). Trimming shortened V by 0 bases and J by 2 bases, and 11 bases separated the two germline ends. The length of the CDR3 is 16 residues. Per germline, CDR1 SGDLS and CDR2 YYNGEE. CDR3 in amino acids: CASSVATGLNTGELFF. The DNA of the CDR3 is TGTGCCAGCAGCGTAGCTACAGGGCTCAACACCGGGGAGCTGTTTTTT.

The chain links TRBV10-3 to TRBJ2-3, with TRBD2 identical over 15 bases. There are 16 residues in the CDR3. V lost 11 bases, J lost 3 bases, and 9 bases stayed unmatched. Germline V gene sequence: CDR1 ENHRY, CDR2 SYGVKD. In DNA, the CDR3 is TGTGCCGTACGCCCGGGACTAGCGGGGGGAACAGATACGCAGTATTTT. Its protein is CAVRPGLAGGTDTQYF.

The CDR3 coding sequence is TGTGCCAGCAGCTTAACTGCGAACCCCGGGACACATTATTCCTACGAGCAGTACTTC. Amino acids: CASSLTANPGTHYSYEQYF. The rearrangement links TRBV7-3 to TRBJ2-7, with a possible D match to TRBD1 (6 bases). The CDR3 is 19 amino acids. V lost 0 bases and J 1 base, leaving 22 bases between the germline ends. CDR1 and CDR2 from the germline V gene are SGHTA and FQGTGA.

The CDR3, as DNA: TGTGCCTGGAGTAGAGGTCGCATGTCCCATGAGCAGTTCTTC. This sequence encodes CAWSRGRMSHEQFF. The rearrangement joins TRBV30 to TRBJ2-1; D uncertain. Looked up from germline, CDR1 is GTSNPN and CDR2 is SVGIG (reference sequence). This CDR3 is 14 amino acids long. V was pared by 2 bases and J by 8 bases, with 16 bases between.

V usage is TRBV5-1 and J usage is TRBJ1-1; no firm D call. Trimming removed 4 bases from V and 6 bases from J, with 22 bases in between. Per germline, CDR1 SGHRS and CDR2 YFSETQ. CDR3 length: 16 residues. CDR3 nucleotides: TGCGCCAGCAGCCCGGGTGTGAGCGGGTGGGAAGCTGAAGCTTTCTTT. Protein: CASSPGVSGWEAEAFF.

This clone appeared a single time. Other DNA sequences from this sample encode an identical CDR3 as well. The J gene is TRBJ2-1, the V gene TRBV7-9; TRBD2 aligns across 8 bases. CDR1 SEHNR and CDR2 FQNEAQ come from the germline V gene (reference sequence). The V gene end was trimmed by 2 bases and the J gene end by 4 bases; junction bases not matched to a gene: 7. CDR3 length: 16 amino acids. This CDR3 reads CASSLSLAGSYNEQFF. CDR3 coding DNA: TGTGCCAGCAGCTTATCCCTAGCGGGTTCATACAATGAGCAGTTCTTC.

The chain uses TRBV2 and TRBJ1-4; 9 nucleotides line up with TRBD1. The CDR3 has 16 amino acids. V lost 3 bases and J lost 11; bases outside the gene matches: 13. CDR1 and CDR2 from the germline V gene are SNHLY and FYNNEI. CDR3 coding DNA: TGTGCCAGCAGTGACTCCTTACAGGGGGCAATAGGGAAACTGTTTTTT. It is translated as CASSDSLQGAIGKLFF. Combining the CDR3 with reference TRBV2 and TRBJ1-4 gives the whole variable domain EPEVTQTPSHQVTQMGQEVILRCVPISNHLYFYWYRQILGQKVEFLVSFYNNEISEKSEIFDDQFSVERPDGSNFTLKIRSTKLEDSAMYFCASSDSLQGAIGKLFFGSGTQLSVL.

This clone occurred once. The V and J genes are TRBV2 and TRBJ2-7; the D gene is possibly TRBD2 (5 bases). The CDR3 loop spans 12 amino acids. The germline V gene encodes CDR1 SNHLY and CDR2 FYNNEI. V lost 6 bases to trimming and J lost 7 bases, with 13 bases between them. CDR3 in amino acids: CASSPLTGEQYF. The DNA of the CDR3 is TGTGCCAGCAGCCCTTTAACGGGGGAGCAGTACTTC.

The gene calls are TRBV4-1 and TRBJ1-1; D possibly corresponds to TRBD1 (5 bases). Germline CDR1 MGHRA, CDR2 YSYEKL. The CDR3 loop spans 14 amino acids. V was cut by 6 bases and J by 1 base, with 12 bases left in between. For the CDR3, the DNA is TGCGCCAGCAGTCGGACGGGGGGGAACACTGAAGCTTTCTTT. Its translation is CASSRTGGNTEAFF.

The J gene is TRBJ2-5, the V gene TRBV5-1, with 10 bases identical to TRBD2. Germline CDR1 reads SGHRS; CDR2 reads YFSETQ. The CDR3 contains 16 residues. The ends lost 2 bases at V and 4 bases at J; junction bases unmatched: 8. This CDR3 reads CASSFWGSGGSETQYF. The CDR3 DNA reads TGCGCCAGCAGCTTCTGGGGTAGCGGGGGGTCAGAGACCCAGTACTTC.

CDR3 residues: CASSFNRGLAGELFF. DNA of the CDR3: TGCGCCAGCAGCTTCAACAGGGGGCTTGCCGGGGAGCTGTTTTTT. The chain uses TRBV5-1 and TRBJ2-2; 9 bases are a match to TRBD1. Germline trimming cut 2 bases from V and 6 bases from J; bases unmatched to any gene: 5. The CDR3 has 15 residues. Germline assignment: CDR1 SGHRS and CDR2 YFSETQ.

The chain recombines TRBV6-5 with TRBJ2-3; TRBD2 aligns across 9 bases. The CDR3 is made up of 14 amino acids. J was trimmed by 3 bases and V by 5 bases; bases with no gene match: 3. Germline lookup yields CDR1 MNHEY and CDR2 SVGAGI. In DNA, the CDR3 is TGTGCCAGCAGTAGCGGGGGGATAACAGATACGCAGTATTTT. Its protein is CASSSGGITDTQYF.

CDR3 region: CASSPRAYTDTQYF. The CDR3, as DNA: TGTGCCAGCAGCCCGCGGGCCTACACAGATACGCAGTATTTT. V gene TRBV7-2 combines with J gene TRBJ2-3; possible D gene TRBD2, 5 bases. Trimming removed 5 bases at V and 2 bases at J, with 11 bases between. The germline gives CDR1 SGHTA, CDR2 FQGNSA. The CDR3 runs to 14 residues.

This clone was counted a few times. CDR3 nucleotides: TGCAGCGTTGAAGACGGGCAAGAGACCCAGTACTTC. The encoded protein is CSVEDGQETQYF. This chain joins TRBV29-1 and TRBJ2-5; D is undetermined. The CDR3 is 12 amino acids. V gave up 0 bases and J gave up 2 bases, with 4 bases separating them. Germline-derived CDR1 and CDR2 are SQVTM and ANQGSEA. Based on the CDR3 plus reference TRBV29-1 and TRBJ2-5, the full variable domain is SAVISQKPSRDICQRGTSLTIQCQVDSQVTMMFWYRQQPGQSLTLIATANQGSEATYESGFVIDKFPISRPNLTFSTLTVSNMSPEDSSIYLCSVEDGQETQYFGPGTRLLVL.

The chain links TRBV5-1 to TRBJ2-7; 7 nucleotides match TRBD1. The CDR3 covers 15 residues. Germline assignment: CDR1 SGHRS and CDR2 YFSETQ. V shed 5 bases and J 0 bases; nucleotides not matched to a gene: 8. The CDR3, as DNA: TGCGCCAGCAGTTGGACAGGTCGGAGCTCCTACGAGCAGTACTTC. Translating it yields CASSWTGRSSYEQYF.

The chain employs TRBV7-9 and TRBJ2-6; 10 bases fit TRBD1. Germline CDR1 is SEHNR and CDR2 is FQNEAQ (reference sequence). The CDR3 covers 17 residues. V trimming: 8 bases; J trimming: 0 bases; junction bases outside the gene matches: 7. The CDR3: CASSAGQGFSGANVLTF. The CDR3 DNA sequence: TGTGCCAGCTCAGCGGGACAGGGGTTCTCTGGGGCCAACGTCCTGACTTTC.